Listed below are T cell receptor beta chains from one sample, sequenced in a study of early T cells in non-severe SARS-CoV-2 infection. TCRdb recomputed calls from the 5' RACE reads with MiXCR, one row per CDR3 protein. The data hold under 35,000 distinct CDR3 sequences, with about 5% observed a single time. Sequences were obtained from whole blood. The receptors here all came from an adult who was a healthcare worker with PCR-confirmed SARS-CoV-2 infection or an uninfected control (not recorded which). CDR3s include the opening cysteine and the closing phenylalanine or tryptophan. The order of the fields is J gene, clone size, D gene, V gene, CDR3 DNA, CDR3 protein. A D gene is named only where the DNA matches it firmly. Part of the rows lack a size; the others show once, few, many or a class for expanded clones.

J gene: TRBJ2-1
clone size: -
D gene: -
V gene: TRBV19
CDR3 DNA: TGTGCCAGTAGTATTCCCCCCAACATTCTGTTCTTC
CDR3 protein: CASSIPPNILFF

J gene: TRBJ2-5
clone size: -
D gene: -
V gene: TRBV18
CDR3 DNA: TGTGCCAGCTCACGGTCGGGGGAGACCCAGTACTTC
CDR3 protein: CASSRSGETQYF

J gene: TRBJ1-5
clone size: many
D gene: -
V gene: TRBV5-5
CDR3 DNA: TGTGCCAGCAGCTTGGATATCGGTAGCAATCAGCCCCAGCATTTT
CDR3 protein: CASSLDIGSNQPQHF

J gene: TRBJ2-2
clone size: many
D gene: TRBD2
V gene: TRBV9
CDR3 DNA: TGTGCCAGCACACGTCCCCGGGGGGGAGGCACCGGGGAGCTGTTTTTT
CDR3 protein: CASTRPRGGGTGELFF

J gene: TRBJ2-5
clone size: -
D gene: TRBD2
V gene: TRBV20-1
CDR3 DNA: TGCAGTGCCCAAACTGTGACTAGCGGACTGGGGGAGACCCAGTACTTC
CDR3 protein: CSAQTVTSGLGETQYF

J gene: TRBJ2-1
clone size: many
D gene: -
V gene: TRBV5-1
CDR3 DNA: TGCGCCAGCAGCTTGCAACAAAACAATGAGCAGTTCTTC
CDR3 protein: CASSLQQNNEQFF

J gene: TRBJ2-7
clone size: many
D gene: -
V gene: TRBV10-3
CDR3 DNA: TGTGCCATCAGTGAGTCGGGGGCTTCCGTCTCCTACGAGCAGTACTTC
CDR3 protein: CAISESGASVSYEQYF

J gene: TRBJ1-4
clone size: many
D gene: -
V gene: TRBV5-1
CDR3 DNA: TGCGCCAGCACCCCCGGGGGGCAGGGCCCTGCAACTAATGAAAAACTGTTTTTT
CDR3 protein: CASTPGGQGPATNEKLFF

J gene: TRBJ1-2
clone size: many
D gene: -
V gene: TRBV20-1
CDR3 DNA: TGCAGTGCTAGGAAGCCCCCAGGAGATAACTATGGCTACACCTTC
CDR3 protein: CSARKPPGDNYGYTF

J gene: TRBJ1-2
clone size: many
D gene: -
V gene: TRBV20-1
CDR3 DNA: TGCAGTGCCCCAAACGCGGGGGGCTACTATGGCTACACCTTC
CDR3 protein: CSAPNAGGYYGYTF

J gene: TRBJ2-7
clone size: many
D gene: -
V gene: TRBV6-5
CDR3 DNA: TGTGCCAGCAGTTACTCCACCCCGGACGGAGCCTACGAGCAGTACTTC
CDR3 protein: CASSYSTPDGAYEQYF

J gene: TRBJ2-4
clone size: medium-sized
D gene: -
V gene: TRBV29-1
CDR3 DNA: TGCAGCGTCTTCATAGGAACAGGGAGGGACATTCAGTACTTC
CDR3 protein: CSVFIGTGRDIQYF

J gene: TRBJ2-1
clone size: -
D gene: -
V gene: TRBV7-2
CDR3 DNA: TGTGCCAGCAGCATGGGACGGGTAAGGGGGAATGAGCAGTTCTTC
CDR3 protein: CASSMGRVRGNEQFF

J gene: TRBJ1-5
clone size: -
D gene: -
V gene: TRBV28
CDR3 DNA: TGTGCCAGCAGACAAGGGGGAGCAAATAGCAATCAGCCCCAGCATTTT
CDR3 protein: CASRQGGANSNQPQHF

J gene: TRBJ2-4
clone size: few
D gene: -
V gene: TRBV7-9
CDR3 DNA: TGTGCCAGCAGCCCCCGGGACGGGGTAGCCAAAAACATTCAGTACTTC
CDR3 protein: CASSPRDGVAKNIQYF

J gene: TRBJ1-1
clone size: few
D gene: -
V gene: TRBV28
CDR3 DNA: TGTGCCAGCACCAAACCCGTGAACACTGAAGCTTTCTTT
CDR3 protein: CASTKPVNTEAFF

J gene: TRBJ2-7
clone size: many
D gene: -
V gene: TRBV3-1
CDR3 DNA: TGTGCCAGCAGCCACCCCCGAGGGGGAATCTACGAGCAGTACTTC
CDR3 protein: CASSHPRGGIYEQYF

J gene: TRBJ2-5
clone size: many
D gene: TRBD2
V gene: TRBV28
CDR3 DNA: TGTGCCAGCAGTTTTTTAAGTAGCGGGAGGGGTGAGACCCAGTACTTC
CDR3 protein: CASSFLSSGRGETQYF

J gene: TRBJ2-1
clone size: many
D gene: -
V gene: TRBV6-2/TRBV6-3
CDR3 DNA: TGTGCCAGCAGACCCCGCGGCTACCTCTCCCGCCAAAACAATGAGCAGTTCTTC
CDR3 protein: CASRPRGYLSRQNNEQFF

J gene: TRBJ1-1
clone size: few
D gene: -
V gene: TRBV12-5
CDR3 DNA: TGTGCTAGTGACTTAACAGGGTACACTGAAGCTTTCTTT
CDR3 protein: CASDLTGYTEAFF

J gene: TRBJ2-1
clone size: many
D gene: -
V gene: TRBV6-5
CDR3 DNA: TGTGCCAGCAGTTACTTCCCCAGGGGAGTGAATGAGCAGTTCTTC
CDR3 protein: CASSYFPRGVNEQFF

J gene: TRBJ2-1
clone size: many
D gene: -
V gene: TRBV7-9
CDR3 DNA: TGTGCCAGCACCCCCAGACAGCCGCAGTTCTTC
CDR3 protein: CASTPRQPQFF

J gene: TRBJ2-7
clone size: -
D gene: -
V gene: TRBV7-2
CDR3 DNA: TGTGCCAGCGGGACAAGCTATGGCGAGCAGTACTTC
CDR3 protein: CASGTSYGEQYF

J gene: TRBJ2-7
clone size: many
D gene: -
V gene: TRBV6-6
CDR3 DNA: TGTGCCAGCAGTTACCCCGCGTCGGGCGAGCAGTACTTC
CDR3 protein: CASSYPASGEQYF

J gene: TRBJ2-1
clone size: many
D gene: -
V gene: TRBV3-1
CDR3 DNA: TGTGCCAGCAGCAGCCGGAGCGGACGCTCCTACAATGAGCAGTTCTTC
CDR3 protein: CASSSRSGRSYNEQFF

J gene: TRBJ1-3
clone size: many
D gene: -
V gene: TRBV18
CDR3 DNA: TGTGCCAGCTTCGCCGGGGACACCATATATTTT
CDR3 protein: CASFAGDTIYF

J gene: TRBJ2-2
clone size: many
D gene: TRBD1
V gene: TRBV5-1
CDR3 DNA: TGCGCCAGCAGCTACGGACAGGGCACCGGGGAGCTGTTTTTT
CDR3 protein: CASSYGQGTGELFF

J gene: TRBJ2-5
clone size: many
D gene: -
V gene: TRBV6-5
CDR3 DNA: TGTGCCAGCCGCGGCGCGGCCCGAGAGACCCAGTACTTC
CDR3 protein: CASRGAARETQYF

J gene: TRBJ1-1
clone size: many
D gene: -
V gene: TRBV4-1
CDR3 DNA: TGCGCCAGCAGCCAAGGATGGGTGAACACTGAAGCTTTCTTT
CDR3 protein: CASSQGWVNTEAFF

J gene: TRBJ2-5
clone size: few
D gene: -
V gene: TRBV28
CDR3 DNA: TGTGCCAGCAGTTTTAAGGTGCGGGACTGGGAAGAGACCCAGTACTTC
CDR3 protein: CASSFKVRDWEETQYF

J gene: TRBJ2-3
clone size: -
D gene: TRBD1
V gene: TRBV7-6
CDR3 DNA: TGTGCCAGCAGCACTGGACAGGGGACAGATACGCAGTATTTT
CDR3 protein: CASSTGQGTDTQYF

J gene: TRBJ2-7
clone size: few
D gene: -
V gene: TRBV2
CDR3 DNA: TGTGCCAGCAGCGGTGACCGCACCAGCTCCTACGAGCAGTACTTC
CDR3 protein: CASSGDRTSSYEQYF

J gene: TRBJ2-1
clone size: many
D gene: -
V gene: TRBV28
CDR3 DNA: TGTGCCAGCATCGGGGGACACCTAGGGGGGAATGAGCAGTTCTTC
CDR3 protein: CASIGGHLGGNEQFF

J gene: TRBJ2-3
clone size: many
D gene: -
V gene: TRBV18
CDR3 DNA: TGTGCCAGCTCACCACCCAACTTCTCTCGGGGGACCACAGATACGCAGTATTTT
CDR3 protein: CASSPPNFSRGTTDTQYF

J gene: TRBJ2-1
clone size: -
D gene: TRBD2
V gene: TRBV5-1
CDR3 DNA: TGCGCCAGCAGCAGACTAGCGGGAGGGTACAATGAGCAGTTCTTC
CDR3 protein: CASSRLAGGYNEQFF